This T cell receptor (beta chain) was recovered during a study of CD8+ T cells in alopecia areata. Markers including CD4, CD8alpha, NKG2D and NKG2ACE guided sorting of pooled cutaneous lymph node cells. The CDR3 length is 14 residues. Per the germline V gene, CDR1 is FNHDT and CDR2 is SITEND (reference sequence). V was shortened by 4 bases and J by 3 bases, with 11 bases between the two germline ends. Details on this clone: A much more abundant neighbour one base away suggests this may be a read error. These gene names are mouse names. The DNA ends 4 residues before the CDR3 does, and the rest of the CDR3 is filled in from the germline J gene. Other DNA sequences in this sample translate to the same CDR3.

Investigators isolated RNA and reverse transcribed it into cDNA to act as the sequencing template. Clones were sequenced by immunoSEQ multiplex PCR, and TCRdb holds only the in-frame ones, with some missing. The sample includes around 300,000 clones, none of them occurring once. The rearrangement joins TRBV19 to TRBJ2-1, with TRBD1 as a possible D gene (6 bases). The specimen was CD4+ T cells sorted from a lymph node. This TCR came from a C3H/HeJ mouse with alopecia areata. As its MHC haplotype, the strain has H2-k. This CDR3 reads CASSPGQTYAEQFF. The covered CDR3 bases are TGTGCCAGCAGTCCGGGACAAACCTATGCT.